This T cell receptor beta chain is from a study of regulatory T cells in long-lasting Graves disease. To make TCR beta libraries, researchers used iRepertoire HTBI primers and Arm-PCR of CDR3 regions. TCRdb ran MiXCR on the multiplex PCR reads and lists one entry per CDR3 protein. Of approximately 690,000 distinct CDR3 sequences listed, around 30% are singletons. CDR3 size: 12 residues. The germline V gene encodes CDR1 MDHEN and CDR2 SYDVKM. V shed 5 bases and J shed 10 bases, with 9 bases lying between them. This clonotype was seen a few times. The sample's time point: persistent/refractory GD, antithyroid drugs over 5 years with positive TRAb. PBMC RNA served as the TCR library source. A blood draw put about 8.2 milliliters of peripheral blood into EDTA tubes.

The sequence derives from a female donor with Graves disease. The J gene is TRBJ1-6, the V gene TRBV28, with D unclear. The material was peripheral blood mononuclear cells (PBMCs), obtained when the disease was refractory, from a patient treated with antithyroid drugs. The CDR3 region has the DNA TGTGCCAGCAGTGCAAGACCCTCACCCCTCCACTTT. As protein: CASSARPSPLHF.